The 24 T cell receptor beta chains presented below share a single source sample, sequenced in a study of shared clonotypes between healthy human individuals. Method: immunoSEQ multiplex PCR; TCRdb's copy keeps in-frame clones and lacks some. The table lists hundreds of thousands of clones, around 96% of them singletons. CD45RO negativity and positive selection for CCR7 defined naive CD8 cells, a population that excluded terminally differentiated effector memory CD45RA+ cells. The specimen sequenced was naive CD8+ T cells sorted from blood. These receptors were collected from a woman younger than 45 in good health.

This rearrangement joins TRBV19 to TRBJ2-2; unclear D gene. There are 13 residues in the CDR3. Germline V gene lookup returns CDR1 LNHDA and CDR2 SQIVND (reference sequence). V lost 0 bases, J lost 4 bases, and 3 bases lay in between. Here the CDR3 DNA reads TGTGCCAGTAGTATAGATTTCACCGGGGAGCTGTTTTTT. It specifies CASSIDFTGELFF.

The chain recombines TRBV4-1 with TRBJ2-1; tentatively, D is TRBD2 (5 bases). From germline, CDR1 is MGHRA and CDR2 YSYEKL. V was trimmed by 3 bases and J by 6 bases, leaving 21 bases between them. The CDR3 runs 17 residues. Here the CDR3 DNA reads TGCGCCAGCAGCCACCGAGGGAAGTCCGGCGGAGGCAATGAGCAGTTCTTC. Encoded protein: CASSHRGKSGGGNEQFF.

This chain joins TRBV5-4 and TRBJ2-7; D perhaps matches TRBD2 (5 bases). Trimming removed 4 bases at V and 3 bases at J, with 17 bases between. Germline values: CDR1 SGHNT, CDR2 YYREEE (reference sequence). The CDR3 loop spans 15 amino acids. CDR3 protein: CASSRSLQEVYEQYF. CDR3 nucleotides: TGTGCCAGCAGCCGCTCCCTGCAGGAGGTCTACGAGCAGTACTTC.

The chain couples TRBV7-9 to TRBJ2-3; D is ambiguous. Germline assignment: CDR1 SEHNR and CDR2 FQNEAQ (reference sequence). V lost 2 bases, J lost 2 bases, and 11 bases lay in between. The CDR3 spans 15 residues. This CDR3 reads CASSLLQPITDTQYF. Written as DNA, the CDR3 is TGTGCCAGCAGCTTACTCCAGCCGATCACAGATACGCAGTATTTT.

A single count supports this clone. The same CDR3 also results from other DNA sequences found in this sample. CDR3 sequence: CASSFGGTDTQYF. DNA for the CDR3: TGTGCCAGCAGTTTTGGCGGTACAGATACGCAGTATTTT. This chain connects TRBV27 to TRBJ2-3; D unclear. The germline gives CDR1 MNHEY, CDR2 SMNVEV (reference sequence). The V gene lost 3 bases and the J gene lost 3 bases, with 7 bases spanning the gap. The length of the CDR3 is 13 residues.

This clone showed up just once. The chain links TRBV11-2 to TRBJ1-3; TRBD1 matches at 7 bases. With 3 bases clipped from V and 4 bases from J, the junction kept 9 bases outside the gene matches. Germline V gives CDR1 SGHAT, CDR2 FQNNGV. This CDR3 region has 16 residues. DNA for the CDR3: TGTGCCAGCAGCTTCTTACGACGACAGGGCGGAAACACCATATATTTT. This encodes CASSFLRRQGGNTIYF.

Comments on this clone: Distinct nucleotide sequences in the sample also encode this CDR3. CDR3 region: CASSGQNTGELFF. CDR3 sequence (DNA): TGTGCCAGCAGCGGACAAAACACCGGGGAGCTGTTTTTT. The genes are TRBV7-9 and TRBJ2-2; D perhaps matches TRBD1 (5 bases). Germline V gene lookup returns CDR1 SEHNR and CDR2 FQNEAQ (reference sequence). The CDR3 is made up of 13 amino acids. Trimming left V 5 bases short and J 2 bases short, with 6 bases between.

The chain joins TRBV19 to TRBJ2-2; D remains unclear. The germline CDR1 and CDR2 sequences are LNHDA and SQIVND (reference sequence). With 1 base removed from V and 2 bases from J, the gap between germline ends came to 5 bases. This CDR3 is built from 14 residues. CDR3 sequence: CASSIGYNTGELFF. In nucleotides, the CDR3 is TGTGCCAGTAGTATAGGCTATAACACCGGGGAGCTGTTTTTT.

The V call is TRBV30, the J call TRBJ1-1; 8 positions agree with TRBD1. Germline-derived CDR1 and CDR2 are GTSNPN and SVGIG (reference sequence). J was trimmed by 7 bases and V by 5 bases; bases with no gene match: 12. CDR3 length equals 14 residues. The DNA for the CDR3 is TGTGCCTGGGGAACCGGGACAGGTTTTCTTGAAGCTTTCTTT. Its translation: CAWGTGTGFLEAFF.

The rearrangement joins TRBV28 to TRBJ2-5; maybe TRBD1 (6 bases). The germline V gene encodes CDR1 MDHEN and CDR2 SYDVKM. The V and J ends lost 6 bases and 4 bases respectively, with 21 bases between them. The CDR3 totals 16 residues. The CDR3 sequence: CASSAPGDIWVETQYF. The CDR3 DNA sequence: TGTGCCAGCAGCGCCCCAGGGGACATATGGGTAGAGACCCAGTACTTC.

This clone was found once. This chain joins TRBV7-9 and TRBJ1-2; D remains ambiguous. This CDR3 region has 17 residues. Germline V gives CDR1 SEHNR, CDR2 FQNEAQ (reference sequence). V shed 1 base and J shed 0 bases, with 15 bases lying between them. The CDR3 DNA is TGTGCCAGCAGCTTAGGGCCACGGGCCGAGACTAACTATGGCTACACCTTC. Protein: CASSLGPRAETNYGYTF.

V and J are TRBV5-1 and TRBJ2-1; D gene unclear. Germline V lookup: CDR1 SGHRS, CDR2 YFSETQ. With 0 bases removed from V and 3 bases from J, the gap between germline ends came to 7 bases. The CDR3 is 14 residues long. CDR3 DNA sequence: TGCGCCAGCAGCTTGGAGGATAACTACAATGAGCAGTTCTTC. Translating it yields CASSLEDNYNEQFF.

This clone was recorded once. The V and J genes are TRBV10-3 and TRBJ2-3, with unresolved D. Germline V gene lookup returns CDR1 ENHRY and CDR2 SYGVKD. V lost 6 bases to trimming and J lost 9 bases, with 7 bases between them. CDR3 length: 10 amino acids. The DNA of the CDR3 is TGTGCCATCAGCAATGGAACGCAGTATTTT. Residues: CAISNGTQYF.

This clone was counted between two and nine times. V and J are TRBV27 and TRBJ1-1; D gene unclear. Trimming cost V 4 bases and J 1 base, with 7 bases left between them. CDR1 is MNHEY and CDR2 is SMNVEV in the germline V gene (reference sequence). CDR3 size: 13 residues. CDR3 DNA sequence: TGTGCCAGCAGTTGGTCATCGAACACTGAAGCTTTCTTT. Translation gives CASSWSSNTEAFF.

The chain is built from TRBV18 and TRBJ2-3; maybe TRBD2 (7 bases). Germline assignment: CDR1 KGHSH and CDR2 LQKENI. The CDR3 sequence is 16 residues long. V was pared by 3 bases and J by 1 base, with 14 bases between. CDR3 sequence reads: CASSPSPGGGTDTQYF. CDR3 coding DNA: TGTGCCAGCTCACCCTCCCCGGGGGGCGGCACAGATACGCAGTATTTT.

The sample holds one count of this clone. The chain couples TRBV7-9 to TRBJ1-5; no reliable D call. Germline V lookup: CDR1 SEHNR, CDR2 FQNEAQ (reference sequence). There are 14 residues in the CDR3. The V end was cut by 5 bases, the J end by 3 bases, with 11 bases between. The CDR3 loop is CASSPPGHNQPQHF. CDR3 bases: TGTGCCAGCAGCCCGCCGGGCCACAATCAGCCCCAGCATTTT.

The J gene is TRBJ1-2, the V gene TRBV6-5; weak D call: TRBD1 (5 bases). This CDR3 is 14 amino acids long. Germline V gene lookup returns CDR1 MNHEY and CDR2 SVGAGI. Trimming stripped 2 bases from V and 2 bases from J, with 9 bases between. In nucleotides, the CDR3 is TGTGCCAGCAGTTACGCCGGGGCGAACTATGGCTACACCTTC. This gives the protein CASSYAGANYGYTF.

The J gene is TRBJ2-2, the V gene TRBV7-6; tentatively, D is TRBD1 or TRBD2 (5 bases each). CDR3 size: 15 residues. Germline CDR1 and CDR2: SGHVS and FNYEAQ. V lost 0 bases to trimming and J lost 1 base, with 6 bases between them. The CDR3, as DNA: TGTGCCAGCAGCTTAGCGAGGGGGAACACCGGGGAGCTGTTTTTT. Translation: CASSLARGNTGELFF.

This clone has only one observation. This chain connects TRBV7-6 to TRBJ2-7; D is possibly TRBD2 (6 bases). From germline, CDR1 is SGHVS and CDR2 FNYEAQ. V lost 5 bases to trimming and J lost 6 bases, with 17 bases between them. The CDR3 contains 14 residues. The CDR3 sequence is CASSLGTAGTEQYF. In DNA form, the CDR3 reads TGTGCCAGCAGCCTCGGGACTGCTGGTACCGAGCAGTACTTC.

The CDR3 loop is CASSAGGEGSHEQYF. The CDR3 DNA reads as TGTGCCAGCAGCGCGGGGGGGGAGGGGTCCCACGAGCAGTACTTC. V and J are TRBV6-6 and TRBJ2-7; 9 bases line up with TRBD2. Germline CDR1 is MNHNY and CDR2 is SVGAGI (reference sequence). The CDR3 sequence is 15 residues long. The ends lost 6 bases at V and 5 bases at J; junction bases unmatched: 11.

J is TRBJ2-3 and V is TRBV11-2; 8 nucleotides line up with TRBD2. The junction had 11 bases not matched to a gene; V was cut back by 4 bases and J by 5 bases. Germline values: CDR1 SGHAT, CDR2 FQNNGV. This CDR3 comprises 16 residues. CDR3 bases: TGTGCCAGCAGCTACCTCAAGCGGGAGAGGGTAGATACGCAGTATTTT. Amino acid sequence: CASSYLKRERVDTQYF.

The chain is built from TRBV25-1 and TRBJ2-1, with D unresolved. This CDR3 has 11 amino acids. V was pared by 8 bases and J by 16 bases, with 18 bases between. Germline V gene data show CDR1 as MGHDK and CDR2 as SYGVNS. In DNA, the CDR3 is TGTGCCAGCGGGATCTCAACTGTGGTCTTCTTC. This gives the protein CASGISTVVFF.

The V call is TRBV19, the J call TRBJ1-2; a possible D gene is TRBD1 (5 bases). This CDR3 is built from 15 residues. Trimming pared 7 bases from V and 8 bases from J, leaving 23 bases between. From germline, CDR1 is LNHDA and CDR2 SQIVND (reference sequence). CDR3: CASNQPGPASEGYTF. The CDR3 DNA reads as TGTGCCAGTAATCAACCGGGACCGGCGTCTGAAGGCTACACCTTC. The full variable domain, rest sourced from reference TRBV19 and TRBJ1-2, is DGGITQSPKYLFRKEGQNVTLSCEQNLNHDAMYWYRQDPGQGLRLIYYSQIVNDFQKGDIAEGYSVSREKKESFPLTVTSAQKNPTAFYLCASNQPGPASEGYTFGSGTRLTVV.

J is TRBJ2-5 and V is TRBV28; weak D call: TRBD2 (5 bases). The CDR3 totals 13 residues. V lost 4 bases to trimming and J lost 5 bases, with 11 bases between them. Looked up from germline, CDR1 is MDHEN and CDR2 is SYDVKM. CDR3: CASSYLAWETQYF. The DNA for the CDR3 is TGTGCCAGCAGTTACCTAGCATGGGAGACCCAGTACTTC.